Here is one TCR beta chain with its context. This CDR3 spans 13 amino acids. Unmatched junction bases numbered 7, after V lost 5 bases and J lost 8 bases. Germline loops: CDR1 MNHEY, CDR2 SVGAGI. This record belongs to a study of shared T cell receptors in the human thymus. TCRdb's copy holds only in-frame clones and misses some; the assay was immunoSEQ multiplex PCR. The table lists more than 550,000 clones, more than 70% of them singletons. The same sample was also used in a study of human thymus T cells. From that second work: Infants, healthy and Finnish, who were having corrective surgery for congenital heart defects served as donors. From resections taken during corrective heart surgery, the thymus tissue was obtained. Thymic and blood repertoires appeared to show biased V and J gene usage.

The TCR sequence derives from a boy in the first two years of life with a congenital heart defect. The J gene is TRBJ1-2, the V gene TRBV6-5; TRBD1 matches 8 bases. The sample was thymocytes. This CDR3 reads CASSSTGGRGYTF. DNA of the CDR3: TGTGCCAGCAGTAGCACAGGGGGGAGGGGCTACACCTTC.